These 2 T cell receptor beta chains came from one sample sequenced in a study of blood T cell repertoires in COVID-19. The assay was immunoSEQ multiplex PCR, and TCRdb's table has in-frame clones only and misses some. The table lists approximately 88,000 clones, roughly 80% of them singletons, with 15% to 20% in the top ten. The source material was peripheral blood. The receptors originated from an elderly woman with acute or convalescent COVID-19.

This clone appeared a single time. This chain uses TRBV7-2 with TRBJ2-7; 12 bases fit TRBD2. Trimming cost V 4 bases and J 2 bases; bases outside gene matches: 3. The CDR3 has 15 residues. Per the germline V gene, CDR1 is SGHTA and CDR2 is FQGNSA. The CDR3 loop reads CASSSLAGGAYEQYF. CDR3 nucleotides: TGTGCCAGCAGCTCTCTAGCGGGAGGGGCCTACGAGCAGTACTTC.

As for this clone: One end of the junction varies from germline; a read error may be responsible. The chain's CDR3 is CASSLYSSEQYF. As DNA, the CDR3 is TGTGCCAGCAGCTTGTACTCCTCCGAGCAGTACTTC. The chain couples TRBV5-6 to TRBJ2-7, with unresolved D. The CDR3 has 12 residues. CDR1 and CDR2 from the germline V gene are SGHDT and YYEEEE.